Shown below are 15 T cell receptor beta chains from a single sample sequenced in a study of blood T cell repertoires in COVID-19. Method: immunoSEQ multiplex PCR; TCRdb's copy keeps in-frame clones and lacks some. This sample has almost 250,000 clones, with about 83% found just once. Input material: peripheral blood. The receptors come from a woman older than 75 with COVID-19, enrolled during active disease.

The chain recombines TRBV10-3 with TRBJ1-2; D is unresolved. The germline V gene encodes CDR1 ENHRY and CDR2 SYGVKD. Trimming took 0 bases from V and 1 from J, leaving 6 bases between them. CDR3 length: 14 residues. This CDR3 reads CAISESADNYGYTF. The CDR3 DNA reads as TGTGCCATCAGTGAGTCGGCAGATAACTATGGCTACACCTTC.

On this clone: Additional DNA sequences in this sample encode the identical CDR3. This sequence joins TRBV9 and TRBJ1-1; D perhaps matches TRBD1 (5 bases). Germline values: CDR1 SGDLS, CDR2 YYNGEE. Trimming stripped 0 bases from V and 1 base from J, with 10 bases between. CDR3 length equals 15 residues. CDR3 nucleotides: TGTGCCAGCAGCGTAGACACAGGCGGGAACACTGAAGCTTTCTTT. Translating it yields CASSVDTGGNTEAFF. Complete variable domain (other parts from reference TRBV9 and TRBJ1-1): DSGVTQTPKHLITATGQRVTLRCSPRSGDLSVYWYQQSLDQGLQFLIQYYNGEERAKGNILERFSAQQFPDLHSELNLSSLELGDSALYFCASSVDTGGNTEAFFGQGTRLTVV.

The chain couples TRBV6-6 to TRBJ2-2, with 7 bases that match TRBD1. J gave up 4 bases and V 6 bases, and 5 bases lay outside the gene matches. The V gene's germline CDR1 is MNHNY and CDR2 SVGAGI (reference sequence). This CDR3 comprises 14 residues. The CDR3 DNA sequence: TGTGCCAGCAGGCTCGGACAGGCCACCGGGGAGCTGTTTTTT. Protein product: CASRLGQATGELFF.

This sequence joins TRBV6-5 and TRBJ1-2, with D perhaps TRBD1 (6 bases). Germline V gene data show CDR1 as MNHEY and CDR2 as SVGAGI. Trimming cost V 5 bases and J 7 bases, with 11 bases left between them. The CDR3 consists of 12 residues. Written as DNA, the CDR3 is TGTGCCAGCAGTCAAAACAGGGCTGGCTACACCTTC. Translation gives CASSQNRAGYTF.

The chain has TRBV6-6 and TRBJ1-2; D may be TRBD1 (6 bases). CDR3 size: 16 residues. Germline V gene data show CDR1 as MNHNY and CDR2 as SVGAGI (reference sequence). V was pared by 2 bases and J by 6 bases, with 19 bases between. This CDR3 is CASSYPTDRRFDGYTF. CDR3 in DNA: TGTGCCAGCAGTTACCCCACGGACAGACGATTCGATGGCTACACCTTC.

Turning to this clone: In the same sample, other DNA sequences code for this CDR3. V usage is TRBV7-3 and J usage is TRBJ1-1, with D possibly matching TRBD1 (5 bases). Germline V gives CDR1 SGHTA, CDR2 FQGTGA. Trimming took 1 base from V and 2 from J, leaving 8 bases between them. This CDR3 is 14 amino acids long. The CDR3 is CASSLSGANTEAFF. DNA for the CDR3: TGTGCCAGCAGCTTAAGCGGGGCCAACACTGAAGCTTTCTTT.

This clone was seen a handful of times. The J gene is TRBJ2-7, the V gene TRBV15, with TRBD2 as a possible D gene (7 bases). CDR1 is LNHNV, CDR2 YYDKDF, per germline (reference sequence). This CDR3 has 15 amino acids. With 5 bases removed from V and 2 bases from J, the gap between germline ends came to 16 bases. CDR3 bases: TGTGCCACCAGCTTCGTGCGGGGGCCCCCCTACGAGCAGTACGTC. Encoded protein: CATSFVRGPPYEQYV.

This clone has just a few counts. The chain employs TRBV6-5 and TRBJ1-5; 10 nucleotides match TRBD1. This CDR3 has 14 residues. V trimming: 5 bases; J trimming: 7 bases; junction bases outside the gene matches: 5. Germline loops: CDR1 MNHEY, CDR2 SVGAGI. The CDR3 is CASSPGQGNQPQHF. CDR3 DNA: TGTGCCAGCAGTCCGGGACAGGGGAACCAGCCCCAGCATTTT.

The chain uses TRBV2 and TRBJ2-5; TRBD2 agrees at 11 bases. This CDR3 spans 16 amino acids. Germline V gene data show CDR1 as SNHLY and CDR2 as FYNNEI. J lost 5 bases, V lost 2 bases, and 7 bases had no gene match. CDR3 loop: CASSELAGGPGETQYF. The DNA of the CDR3 is TGTGCCAGCAGTGAACTAGCGGGGGGCCCCGGGGAGACCCAGTACTTC.

This clone appeared a single time. This chain joins TRBV2 and TRBJ1-2; TRBD1 might be the D (6 bases). Trimming cost V 3 bases and J 2 bases, with 10 bases left between them. Germline V gene data show CDR1 as SNHLY and CDR2 as FYNNEI. The CDR3 has 14 residues. This CDR3 reads CASSDIRGNYGYTF. CDR3 coding DNA: TGTGCCAGCAGTGATATAAGGGGGAACTATGGCTACACCTTC.

This chain uses TRBV10-3 with TRBJ1-2, with D possibly matching TRBD1 (6 bases). V was clipped by 0 bases and J by 6 bases, with 11 bases between them. Germline V gives CDR1 ENHRY, CDR2 SYGVKD. The CDR3 runs 14 residues. This chain's CDR3 is CAISESQQGHGYTF. The DNA for the CDR3 is TGTGCCATCAGTGAGTCTCAACAGGGCCATGGCTACACCTTC.

The chain carries TRBV6-5 and TRBJ2-7, with D perhaps TRBD1 (6 bases). The V end lost 7 bases, the J end lost 6 bases, and 13 bases lay between the germline ends. Germline values: CDR1 MNHEY, CDR2 SVGAGI. The CDR3 is 12 residues long. The CDR3 loop is CASNKGTSEQYV. CDR3 DNA: TGTGCCAGCAACAAAGGGACATCCGAGCAGTACGTC.

This rearrangement joins TRBV3-1 (or the pseudogene TRBV3-2) to TRBJ2-3; no definite D call. V was pared by 4 bases and J by 1 base, with 9 bases between. The length of the CDR3 is 14 residues. Germline V lookup: CDR1 LGHDT, CDR2 YNNKEL (reference sequence). Here the CDR3 DNA reads TGTGCCAGCAGCCCGGCCCAGGGCACAGATACGCAGTATTTT. It translates to CASSPAQGTDTQYF.

This chain joins TRBV11-2 and TRBJ2-1, with TRBD2 matching over 11 bases. The V and J ends lost 1 base and 6 bases, in that order; junction bases with no gene match: 2. Germline V gene lookup returns CDR1 SGHAT and CDR2 FQNNGV. The CDR3 is made up of 15 amino acids. CDR3 DNA: TGTGCCAGCAGCTTAGTTAGCGGGAGGGGCAATGAGCAGTTCTTC. It encodes CASSLVSGRGNEQFF.

The V call is TRBV9, the J call TRBJ1-1; D possibly corresponds to TRBD1 (5 bases). The V end was cut by 5 bases, the J end by 7 bases, with 12 bases between. This CDR3 spans 12 amino acids. Germline V gene lookup returns CDR1 SGDLS and CDR2 YYNGEE. The DNA of the CDR3 is TGTGCCAGCAGAACGGAAACAGGTGAAGCTTTCTTT. This codes for CASRTETGEAFF.